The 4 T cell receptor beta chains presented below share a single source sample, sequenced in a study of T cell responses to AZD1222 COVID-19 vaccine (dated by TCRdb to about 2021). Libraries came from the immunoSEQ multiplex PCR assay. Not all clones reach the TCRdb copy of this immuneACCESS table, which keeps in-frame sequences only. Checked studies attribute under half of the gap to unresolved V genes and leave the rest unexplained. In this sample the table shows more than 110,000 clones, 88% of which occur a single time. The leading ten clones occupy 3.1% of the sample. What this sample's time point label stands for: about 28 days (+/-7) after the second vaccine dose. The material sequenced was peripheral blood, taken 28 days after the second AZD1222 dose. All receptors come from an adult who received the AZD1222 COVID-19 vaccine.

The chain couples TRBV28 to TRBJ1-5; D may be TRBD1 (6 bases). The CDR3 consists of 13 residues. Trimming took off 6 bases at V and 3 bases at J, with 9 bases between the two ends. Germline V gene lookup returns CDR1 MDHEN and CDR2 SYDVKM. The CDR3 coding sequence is TGTGCCAGCAGAGGACAGTACAATCAGCCCCAGCATTTT. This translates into CASRGQYNQPQHF.

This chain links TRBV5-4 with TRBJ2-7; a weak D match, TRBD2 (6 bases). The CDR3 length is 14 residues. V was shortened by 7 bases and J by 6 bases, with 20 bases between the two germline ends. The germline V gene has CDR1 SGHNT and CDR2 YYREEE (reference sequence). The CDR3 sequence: CASSTGDGYREQYF. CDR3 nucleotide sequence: TGTGCCAGCTCCACGGGAGACGGCTACCGCGAGCAGTACTTC.

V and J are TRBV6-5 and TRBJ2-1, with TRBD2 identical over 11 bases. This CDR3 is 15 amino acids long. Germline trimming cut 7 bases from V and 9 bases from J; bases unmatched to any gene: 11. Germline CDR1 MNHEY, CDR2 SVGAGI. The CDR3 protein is CASNLIAGGQSEQFF. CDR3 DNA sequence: TGTGCCAGCAACCTTATAGCGGGGGGGCAGAGTGAGCAGTTCTTC.

CDR3 protein: CASSLVRDSSPLHF. The CDR3 nucleotides read TGTGCCAGCAGCTTGGTCCGGGATAGTTCACCCCTCCACTTT. The chain recombines TRBV5-4 with TRBJ1-6; no firm D call. The germline CDR1 and CDR2 sequences are SGHNT and YYREEE (reference sequence). This CDR3 region has 14 residues. V was pared by 0 bases and J by 9 bases, with 10 bases between.